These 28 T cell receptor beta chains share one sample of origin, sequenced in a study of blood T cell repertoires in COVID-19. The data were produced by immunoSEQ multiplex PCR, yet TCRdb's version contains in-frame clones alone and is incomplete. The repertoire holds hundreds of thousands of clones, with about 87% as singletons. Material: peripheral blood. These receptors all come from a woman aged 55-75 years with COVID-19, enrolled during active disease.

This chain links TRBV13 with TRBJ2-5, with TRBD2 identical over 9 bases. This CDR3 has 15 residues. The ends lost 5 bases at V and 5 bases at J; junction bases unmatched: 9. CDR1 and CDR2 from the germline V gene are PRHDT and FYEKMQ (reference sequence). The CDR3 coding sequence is TGTGCCAGCAGCCGTCAAGCGGGGGGAGCCGAGACCCAGTACTTC. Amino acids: CASSRQAGGAETQYF.

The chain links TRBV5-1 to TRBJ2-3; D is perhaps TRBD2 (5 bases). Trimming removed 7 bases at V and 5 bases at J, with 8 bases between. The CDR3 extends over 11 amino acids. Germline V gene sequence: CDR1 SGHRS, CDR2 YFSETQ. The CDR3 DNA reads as TGCGCCAGCGGAGAGGGAGATACGCAGTATTTT. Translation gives CASGEGDTQYF.

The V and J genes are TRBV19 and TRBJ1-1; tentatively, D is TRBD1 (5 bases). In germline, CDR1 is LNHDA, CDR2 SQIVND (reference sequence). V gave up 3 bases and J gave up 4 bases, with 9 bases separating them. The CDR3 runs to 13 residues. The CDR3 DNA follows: TGTGCCAGTAGTATGCCAGGGCCCACTGAAGCTTTCTTT. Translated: CASSMPGPTEAFF.

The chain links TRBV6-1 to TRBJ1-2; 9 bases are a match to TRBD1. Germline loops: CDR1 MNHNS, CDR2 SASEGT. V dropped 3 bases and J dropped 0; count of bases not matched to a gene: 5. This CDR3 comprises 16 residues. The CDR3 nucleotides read TGTGCCAGCAGTGAGCCCGGGACAGGGACTAACTATGGCTACACCTTC. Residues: CASSEPGTGTNYGYTF.

The CDR3 spells CASSYGSRASNQPQHF. CDR3 DNA: TGTGCCAGCAGTTATGGCAGCAGGGCTAGCAATCAGCCCCAGCATTTT. V usage is TRBV28 and J usage is TRBJ1-5; a weak D match, TRBD1 (5 bases). The CDR3 length is 16 residues. From germline, CDR1 is MDHEN and CDR2 SYDVKM. V lost 4 bases and J lost 0, with 13 bases in between.

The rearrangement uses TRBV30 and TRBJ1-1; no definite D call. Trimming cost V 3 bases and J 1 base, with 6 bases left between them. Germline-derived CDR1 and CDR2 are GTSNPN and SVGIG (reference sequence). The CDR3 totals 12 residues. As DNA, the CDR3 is TGTGCCTGGAGACGGGGGAACACTGAAGCTTTCTTT. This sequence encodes CAWRRGNTEAFF.

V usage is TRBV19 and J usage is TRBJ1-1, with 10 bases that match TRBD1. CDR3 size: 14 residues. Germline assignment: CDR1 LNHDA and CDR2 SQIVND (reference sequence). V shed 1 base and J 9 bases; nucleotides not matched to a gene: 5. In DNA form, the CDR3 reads TGTGCCAGTAGTATAGCGGGACAGGGGTCTAAAGCTTTCTTT. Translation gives CASSIAGQGSKAFF.

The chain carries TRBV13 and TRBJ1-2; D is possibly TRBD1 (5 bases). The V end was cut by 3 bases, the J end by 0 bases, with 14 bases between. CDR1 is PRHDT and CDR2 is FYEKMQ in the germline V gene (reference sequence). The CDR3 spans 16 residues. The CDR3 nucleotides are TGTGCCAGCAGCTTCACAGGACACTCTTCTAACTATGGCTACACCTTC. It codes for CASSFTGHSSNYGYTF.

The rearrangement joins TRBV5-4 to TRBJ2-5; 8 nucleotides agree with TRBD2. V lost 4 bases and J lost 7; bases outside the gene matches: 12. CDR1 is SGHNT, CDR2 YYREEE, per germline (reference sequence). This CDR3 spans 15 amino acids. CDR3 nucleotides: TGTGCCAGCAGCGGGCGGACTAGCCTGGGAACGACCCAGTACTTC. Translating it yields CASSGRTSLGTTQYF.

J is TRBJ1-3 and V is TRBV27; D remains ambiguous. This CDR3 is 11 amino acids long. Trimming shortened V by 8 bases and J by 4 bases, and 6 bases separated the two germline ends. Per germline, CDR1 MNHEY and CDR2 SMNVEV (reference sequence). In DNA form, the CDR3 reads TGTGCCAGCGCGAGGGGAAACACCATATATTTT. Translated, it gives CASARGNTIYF.

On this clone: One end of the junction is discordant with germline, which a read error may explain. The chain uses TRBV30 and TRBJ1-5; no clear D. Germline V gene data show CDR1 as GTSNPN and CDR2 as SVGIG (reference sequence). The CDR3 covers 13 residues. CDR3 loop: CGAVGVGNQPQHF. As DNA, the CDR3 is TGCGGTGCGGTTGGCGTCGGCAATCAGCCCCAGCATTTT.

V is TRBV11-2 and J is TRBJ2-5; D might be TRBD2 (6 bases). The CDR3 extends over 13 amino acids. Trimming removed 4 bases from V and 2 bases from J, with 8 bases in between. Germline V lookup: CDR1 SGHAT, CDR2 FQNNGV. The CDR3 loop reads CASSSGLQETQYF. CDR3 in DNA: TGTGCCAGCAGCTCGGGACTGCAAGAGACCCAGTACTTC.

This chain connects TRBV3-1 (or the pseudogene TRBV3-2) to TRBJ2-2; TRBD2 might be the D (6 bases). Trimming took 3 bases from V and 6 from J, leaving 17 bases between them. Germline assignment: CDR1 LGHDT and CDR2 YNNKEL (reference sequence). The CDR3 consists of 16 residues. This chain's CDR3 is CASSQPTSRGSGELFF. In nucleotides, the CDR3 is TGTGCCAGCAGCCAGCCGACTAGTAGGGGTTCCGGGGAGCTGTTTTTT.

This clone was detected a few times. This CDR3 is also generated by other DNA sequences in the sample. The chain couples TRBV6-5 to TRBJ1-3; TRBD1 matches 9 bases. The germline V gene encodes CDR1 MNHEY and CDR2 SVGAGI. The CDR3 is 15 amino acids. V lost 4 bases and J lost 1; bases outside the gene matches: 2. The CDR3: CASSLGTGSGNTIYF. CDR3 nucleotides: TGTGCCAGCAGTTTGGGGACAGGGTCTGGAAACACCATATATTTT.

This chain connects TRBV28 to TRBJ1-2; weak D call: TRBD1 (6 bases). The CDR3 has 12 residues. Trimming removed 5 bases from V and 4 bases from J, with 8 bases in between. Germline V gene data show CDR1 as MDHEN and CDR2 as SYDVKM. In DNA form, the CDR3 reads TGTGCCAGCAGTCGACAGGCCTATGGCTACACCTTC. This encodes CASSRQAYGYTF.

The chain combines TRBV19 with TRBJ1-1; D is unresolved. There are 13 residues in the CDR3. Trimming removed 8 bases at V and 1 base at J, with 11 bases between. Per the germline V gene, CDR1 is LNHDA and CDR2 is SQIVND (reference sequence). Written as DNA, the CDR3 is TGTGCCAGTTCCTACGGTGGGAACACTGAAGCTTTCTTT. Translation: CASSYGGNTEAFF.

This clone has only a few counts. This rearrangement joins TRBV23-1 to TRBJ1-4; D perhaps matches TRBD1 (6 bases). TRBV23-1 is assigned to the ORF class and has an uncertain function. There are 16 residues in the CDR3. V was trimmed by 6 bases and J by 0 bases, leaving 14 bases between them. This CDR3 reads CASRNRACPTNEKLFF. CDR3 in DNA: TGCGCCAGCAGGAACAGGGCCTGCCCAACTAATGAAAAACTGTTTTTT.

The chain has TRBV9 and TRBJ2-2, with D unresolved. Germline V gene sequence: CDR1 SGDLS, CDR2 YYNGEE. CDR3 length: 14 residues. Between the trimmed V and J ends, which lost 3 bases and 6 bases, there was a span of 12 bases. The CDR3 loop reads CASSANLVSGELFF. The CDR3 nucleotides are TGTGCCAGCAGCGCCAATCTAGTATCCGGGGAGCTGTTTTTT.

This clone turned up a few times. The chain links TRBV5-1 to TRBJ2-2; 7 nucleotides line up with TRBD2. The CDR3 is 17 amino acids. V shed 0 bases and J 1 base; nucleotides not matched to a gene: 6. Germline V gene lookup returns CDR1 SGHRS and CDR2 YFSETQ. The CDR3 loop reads CASSLGFGRWNTGELFF. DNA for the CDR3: TGCGCCAGCAGCTTGGGCTTCGGGAGGTGGAACACCGGGGAGCTGTTTTTT.

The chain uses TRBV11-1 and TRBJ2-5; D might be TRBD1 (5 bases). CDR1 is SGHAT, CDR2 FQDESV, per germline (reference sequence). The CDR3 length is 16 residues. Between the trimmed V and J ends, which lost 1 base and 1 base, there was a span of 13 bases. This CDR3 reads CASSLVGAPTQETQYF. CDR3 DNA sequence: TGTGCCAGCAGCTTAGTAGGGGCGCCAACCCAAGAGACCCAGTACTTC.

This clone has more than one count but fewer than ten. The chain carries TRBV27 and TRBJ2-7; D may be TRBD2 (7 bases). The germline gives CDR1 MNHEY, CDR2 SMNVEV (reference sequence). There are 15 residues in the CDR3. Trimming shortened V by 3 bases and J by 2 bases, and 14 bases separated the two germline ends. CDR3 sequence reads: CASSFKGEGAYEQYF. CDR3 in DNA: TGTGCCAGCAGTTTTAAAGGGGAGGGGGCCTACGAGCAGTACTTC.

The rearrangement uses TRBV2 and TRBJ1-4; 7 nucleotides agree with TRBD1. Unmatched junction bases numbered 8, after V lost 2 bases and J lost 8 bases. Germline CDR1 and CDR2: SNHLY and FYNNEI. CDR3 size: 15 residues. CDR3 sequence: CASSEFETGKEKLFF. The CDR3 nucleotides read TGTGCCAGCAGTGAATTCGAGACAGGGAAAGAAAAACTGTTTTTT.

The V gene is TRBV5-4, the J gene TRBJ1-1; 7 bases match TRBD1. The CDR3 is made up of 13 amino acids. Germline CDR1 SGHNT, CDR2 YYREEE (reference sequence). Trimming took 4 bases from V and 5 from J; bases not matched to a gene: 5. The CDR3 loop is CASSPPGQTEAFF. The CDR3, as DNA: TGTGCCAGCAGCCCTCCGGGACAGACTGAAGCTTTCTTT.

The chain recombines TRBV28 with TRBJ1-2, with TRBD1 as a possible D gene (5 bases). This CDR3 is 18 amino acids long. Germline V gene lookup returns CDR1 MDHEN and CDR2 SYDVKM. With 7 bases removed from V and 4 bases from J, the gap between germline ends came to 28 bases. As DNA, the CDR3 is TGTGCCAGCACTGAAACTGGGACTCCGACCTTTTATGGCTATGGCTACACCTTC. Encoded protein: CASTETGTPTFYGYGYTF.

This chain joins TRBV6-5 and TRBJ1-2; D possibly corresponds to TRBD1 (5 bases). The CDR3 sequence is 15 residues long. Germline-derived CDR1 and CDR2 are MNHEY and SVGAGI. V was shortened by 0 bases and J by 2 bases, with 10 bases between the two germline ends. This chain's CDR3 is CASSYSNGGNYGYTF. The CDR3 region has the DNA TGTGCCAGCAGTTACTCGAACGGGGGGAACTATGGCTACACCTTC.

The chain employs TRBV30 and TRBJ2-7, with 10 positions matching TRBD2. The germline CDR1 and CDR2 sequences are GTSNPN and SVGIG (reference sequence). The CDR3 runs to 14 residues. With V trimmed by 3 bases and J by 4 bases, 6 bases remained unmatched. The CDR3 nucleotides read TGTGCCTGGAGCCGACTAGCGGGCGGGTACGAGCAGTACTTC. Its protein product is CAWSRLAGGYEQYF.

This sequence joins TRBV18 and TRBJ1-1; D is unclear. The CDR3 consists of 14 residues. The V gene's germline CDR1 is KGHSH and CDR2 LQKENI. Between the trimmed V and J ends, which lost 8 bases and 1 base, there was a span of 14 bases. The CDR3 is CASPSGLGNTEAFF. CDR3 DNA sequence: TGTGCCAGCCCGAGTGGACTGGGGAACACTGAAGCTTTCTTT.

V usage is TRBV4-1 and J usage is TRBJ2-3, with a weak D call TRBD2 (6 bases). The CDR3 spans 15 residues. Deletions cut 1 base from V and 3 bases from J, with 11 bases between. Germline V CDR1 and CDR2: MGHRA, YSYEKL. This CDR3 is CASSQVGAGTDTQYF. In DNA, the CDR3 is TGCGCCAGCAGCCAAGTAGGGGCGGGAACAGATACGCAGTATTTT.